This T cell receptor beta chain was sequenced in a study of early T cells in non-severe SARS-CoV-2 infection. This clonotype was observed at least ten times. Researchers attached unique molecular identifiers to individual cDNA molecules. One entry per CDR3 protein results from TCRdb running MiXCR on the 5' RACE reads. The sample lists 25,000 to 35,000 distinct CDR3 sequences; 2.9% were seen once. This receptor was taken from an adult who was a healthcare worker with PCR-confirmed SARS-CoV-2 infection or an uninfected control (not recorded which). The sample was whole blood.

The CDR3: CASSEQGRSNQPQHF. Written as DNA, the CDR3 is TGTGCCAGCAGTGAACAGGGTAGGAGCAATCAGCCCCAGCATTTT. The V and J genes are TRBV6-1 and TRBJ1-5; perhaps TRBD1 as D (5 bases). This CDR3 is 15 amino acids long. Trimming cost V 2 bases and J 1 base, with 9 bases left between them. CDR1 is MNHNS and CDR2 is SASEGT in the germline V gene.